These 27 T cell receptor beta chains originate from one sample sequenced in a study of cytomegalovirus exposure and HLA in healthy donors. PCR was performed using 60 Vbeta and 13 Jbeta primers. Assay used: immunoSEQ multiplex PCR; TCRdb lists only in-frame clones, some missing. This repertoire includes tens of thousands of clones. Input material: PBMCs. The receptors here all came from a man in his fifties or sixties in good health and CMV-seropositive.

The V and J genes are TRBV6-1 and TRBJ2-7; no firm D call. The CDR3 has 15 amino acids. Germline V gene data show CDR1 as MNHNS and CDR2 as SASEGT. The V end lost 2 bases, the J end lost 1 base, and 12 bases lay between the germline ends. CDR3 loop: CASSESSRLSYEQYF. The CDR3 DNA reads TGTGCCAGCAGTGAATCCAGCAGGTTGTCCTACGAGCAGTACTTC.

The gene calls are TRBV2 and TRBJ1-2, with D possibly matching TRBD1 (5 bases). The CDR3 sequence is 14 residues long. V lost 2 bases to trimming and J lost 4 bases, with 11 bases between them. The germline V gene encodes CDR1 SNHLY and CDR2 FYNNEI. CDR3 DNA sequence: TGTGCCAGCAGTGAAACTCGGGGGGTCTATGGCTACACCTTC. Protein: CASSETRGVYGYTF.

The V call is TRBV18, the J call TRBJ2-1; no reliable D call. Germline V gene sequence: CDR1 KGHSH, CDR2 LQKENI. The germline V and J ends were trimmed by 1 base and 8 bases, with 9 bases remaining between them. This CDR3 has 13 amino acids. The CDR3 reads CASSPLSADEQFF. The CDR3 nucleotides read TGTGCCAGCTCACCACTTTCTGCGGATGAGCAGTTCTTC.

The chain recombines TRBV27 with TRBJ1-5; no firm D call. The CDR3 length is 13 residues. V lost 1 base and J 4 bases, leaving 5 bases between the germline ends. Per germline, CDR1 MNHEY and CDR2 SMNVEV (reference sequence). CDR3 nucleotides: TGTGCCAGCAGTTTATATCCTAATCAGCCCCAGCATTTT. Its translation is CASSLYPNQPQHF.

The CDR3 DNA reads TGTGCCTGGAGTGTACTAGCGGGAAGCACAGATACGCAGTATTTT. Its translation is CAWSVLAGSTDTQYF. The rearrangement uses TRBV30 and TRBJ2-3, with 10 bases fitting TRBD2. There are 15 residues in the CDR3. With V trimmed by 0 bases and J by 0 bases, 0 bases remained unmatched. Germline CDR1 GTSNPN, CDR2 SVGIG (reference sequence).

The CDR3 sequence: CASSLSRVSYGYTF. The CDR3 DNA reads TGTGCCAGCAGCTTAAGTCGCGTTTCGTATGGCTACACCTTC. The chain recombines TRBV7-8 with TRBJ1-2; D unresolved. V was clipped by 2 bases and J by 5 bases, with 12 bases between them. CDR3 length: 14 amino acids. Germline CDR1 reads SGHVS; CDR2 reads FQNEAQ.

This chain links TRBV9 with TRBJ2-1; 7 nucleotides align to TRBD2. V shed 2 bases, J shed 8 bases, and the junction held 10 bases outside the gene matches. The CDR3 is 15 amino acids. CDR1 is SGDLS and CDR2 is YYNGEE in the germline V gene. The DNA of the CDR3 is TGTGCCAGCAGCGTTGGGACTAACCCTCTCTATGAGCAGTTCTTC. It specifies CASSVGTNPLYEQFF.

The chain has TRBV6-5 and TRBJ1-5; D not certain. The germline V and J ends were trimmed by 6 bases and 3 bases, with 9 bases remaining between them. CDR3 size: 13 residues. CDR1 MNHEY and CDR2 SVGAGI come from the germline V gene. The chain's CDR3 is CASSTELNQPQHF. The CDR3 DNA is TGTGCCAGCAGCACCGAACTCAATCAGCCCCAGCATTTT.

This chain links TRBV9 with TRBJ2-7, with 7 positions matching TRBD2. Per germline, CDR1 SGDLS and CDR2 YYNGEE. Losses at the gene ends were 3 bases for V and 3 bases for J; bases not matched to a gene: 3. CDR3 length: 13 residues. In DNA, the CDR3 is TGTGCCAGCAGCGACCAGCGGGACTACGAGCAGTACTTC. Translated, it gives CASSDQRDYEQYF. The variable domain in full, with the rest retrieved from reference TRBV9 and TRBJ2-7, is DSGVTQTPKHLITATGQRVTLRCSPRSGDLSVYWYQQSLDQGLQFLIQYYNGEERAKGNILERFSAQQFPDLHSELNLSSLELGDSALYFCASSDQRDYEQYFGPGTRLTVT.

The rearrangement uses TRBV7-2 and TRBJ1-1; D may be TRBD1 (6 bases). This CDR3 comprises 14 residues. The V end was cut by 5 bases, the J end by 4 bases, with 14 bases between. Germline CDR1 SGHTA, CDR2 FQGNSA. The CDR3 region is CASSPHRALTEAFF. Written as DNA, the CDR3 is TGTGCCAGCAGCCCCCACAGGGCCCTCACTGAAGCTTTCTTT.

The V call is TRBV10-3, the J call TRBJ1-3; D possibly corresponds to TRBD1 (5 bases). The CDR3 sequence is 15 residues long. Trimming left V 6 bases short and J 3 bases short, with 15 bases between. In germline, CDR1 is ENHRY, CDR2 SYGVKD. The CDR3 DNA reads TGTGCCATCAGCCCTCAGGGCGGTAGTGGAAACACCATATATTTT. This translates into CAISPQGGSGNTIYF.

The chain combines TRBV10-3 with TRBJ1-1; tentative D call: TRBD1 (6 bases). The V and J ends lost 5 bases and 0 bases respectively, with 10 bases between them. Germline CDR1 ENHRY, CDR2 SYGVKD. The CDR3 is made up of 14 amino acids. This chain's CDR3 is CAISRTALNTEAFF. DNA for the CDR3: TGTGCCATCAGTCGGACAGCCCTGAACACTGAAGCTTTCTTT.

The rearrangement links TRBV9 to TRBJ1-4; D is undetermined. Germline V gene lookup returns CDR1 SGDLS and CDR2 YYNGEE. This CDR3 spans 16 amino acids. The V end lost 0 bases, the J end lost 2 bases, and 11 bases lay between the germline ends. CDR3 coding DNA: TGTGCCAGCAGCGTAGCGAGGATTGCGACTAATGAAAAACTGTTTTTT. Translated, it gives CASSVARIATNEKLFF.

The J gene is TRBJ1-1, the V gene TRBV9; maybe TRBD1 (5 bases). The CDR3 has 15 residues. Per germline, CDR1 SGDLS and CDR2 YYNGEE. V was shortened by 0 bases and J by 4 bases, with 13 bases between the two germline ends. For the CDR3, the DNA is TGTGCCAGCAGCGTAGAAGGGGAAGAAAGCACTGAAGCTTTCTTT. Translating it yields CASSVEGEESTEAFF.

As for this clone: The junction differs from germline at one of its ends, possibly a read error. The chain has TRBV5-1 and TRBJ2-5, with TRBD2 matching over 15 bases. The length of the CDR3 is 19 residues. Per germline, CDR1 SGHRS and CDR2 YFSETQ. The CDR3 DNA sequence: TGCGCTAGCAGATTCGACAGGGGACTAGCGGGAGGCCTCCGAGAGACCCAGTACTTC. Protein: CASRFDRGLAGGLRETQYF.

The chain couples TRBV6-5 to TRBJ2-7, with D hard to call. CDR1 is MNHEY and CDR2 is SVGAGI in the germline V gene. The CDR3 runs to 13 residues. V lost 6 bases and J lost 6, with 15 bases in between. The CDR3 bases are TGTGCCAGCAGCCGCACTCCCACCAGCGAGCAGTACGTC. Translation gives CASSRTPTSEQYV.

The rearrangement uses TRBV7-9 and TRBJ1-2; no reliable D call. There are 13 residues in the CDR3. Germline lookup yields CDR1 SEHNR and CDR2 FQNEAQ (reference sequence). V dropped 3 bases and J dropped 2 bases, with 7 bases sitting between them. Here the CDR3 reads CASSLTPNYGYTF. The CDR3 DNA reads TGTGCCAGCAGCTTGACACCCAACTATGGCTACACCTTC. Complete variable domain (other parts from reference TRBV7-9 and TRBJ1-2): DTGVSQNPRHKITKRGQNVTFRCDPISEHNRLYWYRQTLGQGPEFLTYFQNEAQLEKSRLLSDRFSAERPKGSFSTLEIQRTEQGDSAMYLCASSLTPNYGYTFGSGTRLTVV.

The J gene is TRBJ1-2, the V gene TRBV7-2; D possibly corresponds to TRBD1 (5 bases). The CDR3 totals 14 residues. Germline CDR1 SGHTA, CDR2 FQGNSA. The V and J ends lost 8 bases and 3 bases respectively, with 16 bases between them. The CDR3 reads CASASSRADYGYTF. The CDR3 DNA is TGTGCCAGCGCCTCCAGCAGGGCGGACTATGGCTACACCTTC.

The chain couples TRBV14 to TRBJ2-2, with a possible D match to TRBD1 (6 bases). Trimming stripped 4 bases from V and 4 bases from J, with 16 bases between. The germline V gene has CDR1 SGHDN and CDR2 FVKESK. The length of the CDR3 is 16 residues. This CDR3 reads CASSPQGRLGTGELFF. CDR3 coding DNA: TGTGCCAGCAGCCCCCAGGGGCGTTTGGGCACCGGGGAGCTGTTTTTT.

The rearrangement uses TRBV6-5 and TRBJ2-2; D ambiguous. The CDR3 loop spans 12 amino acids. Germline lookup yields CDR1 MNHEY and CDR2 SVGAGI. Deletions cut 8 bases from V and 7 bases from J, with 11 bases between. CDR3 DNA: TGTGCCAGCGCTAAAACTAACGGGGAGCTGTTTTTT. Amino acids: CASAKTNGELFF.

The chain links TRBV7-9 to TRBJ2-7, with a tentative D call TRBD2 (6 bases). The length of the CDR3 is 14 residues. V lost 3 bases, J lost 7 bases, and 16 bases lay in between. CDR1 is SEHNR and CDR2 is FQNEAQ in the germline V gene (reference sequence). In DNA form, the CDR3 reads TGTGCCAGCAGCTTGGGAACTAGCATGAGGGAGCAGTACTTC. Encoded protein: CASSLGTSMREQYF. Together with reference TRBV7-9 and TRBJ2-7, the CDR3 gives the full variable domain: DTGVSQNPRHKITKRGQNVTFRCDPISEHNRLYWYRQTLGQGPEFLTYFQNEAQLEKSRLLSDRFSAERPKGSFSTLEIQRTEQGDSAMYLCASSLGTSMREQYFGPGTRLTVT.

CDR3 region: CASSLGQGAKGEKLFF. The CDR3 DNA follows: TGTGCCAGCTCACTGGGACAGGGGGCTAAAGGTGAAAAACTGTTTTTT. The genes are TRBV18 and TRBJ1-4; the match to TRBD1 covers 12 bases. This CDR3 has 16 amino acids. Germline assignment: CDR1 KGHSH and CDR2 LQKENI. The V and J ends lost 4 bases and 7 bases, in that order; junction bases with no gene match: 7.

The chain joins TRBV6-1 to TRBJ2-7; 7 bases align to TRBD2. CDR1 and CDR2 (germline): MNHNS, SASEGT. Trimming took 2 bases from V and 2 from J; bases not matched to a gene: 6. The CDR3 runs 15 residues. The CDR3 region has the DNA TGTGCCAGCAGTGAACGGGGGGAGTCAGCCTACGAGCAGTACTTC. Protein product: CASSERGESAYEQYF.

The chain uses TRBV5-6 and TRBJ1-1; D gene uncertain. V was cut by 1 base and J by 1 base, with 11 bases left in between. The CDR3 has 15 amino acids. The germline CDR1 and CDR2 sequences are SGHDT and YYEEEE. CDR3: CASSLYHIWNTEAFF. The DNA of the CDR3 is TGTGCCAGCAGCTTGTACCACATATGGAACACTGAAGCTTTCTTT.

The chain links TRBV9 to TRBJ1-2, with D tentatively TRBD1 (5 bases). CDR3 length: 17 residues. In germline, CDR1 is SGDLS, CDR2 YYNGEE. The V end lost 4 bases, the J end lost 1 base, and 20 bases lay between the germline ends. For the CDR3, the DNA is TGTGCCAGCAGCCCCCGGGGGGAACGACGGCTTAACTATGGCTACACCTTC. Amino acid sequence: CASSPRGERRLNYGYTF.

The chain recombines TRBV7-9 with TRBJ2-2; D remains ambiguous. This CDR3 is 14 amino acids long. CDR1 is SEHNR and CDR2 is FQNEAQ in the germline V gene (reference sequence). V was pared by 6 bases and J by 4 bases, with 12 bases between. CDR3 loop: CASSFSTSTGELFF. The CDR3 nucleotides read TGTGCCAGCAGTTTCTCCACTTCCACCGGGGAGCTGTTTTTT.

The chain has TRBV27 and TRBJ2-1, with 7 bases that match TRBD2. V lost 8 bases and J lost 4; bases outside the gene matches: 17. The CDR3 loop spans 17 amino acids. From germline, CDR1 is MNHEY and CDR2 SMNVEV (reference sequence). The CDR3 nucleotides read TGTGCCAGCTCTACCGCACCGAGGGAGGGCTATTACAATGAGCAGTTCTTC. Translation: CASSTAPREGYYNEQFF.